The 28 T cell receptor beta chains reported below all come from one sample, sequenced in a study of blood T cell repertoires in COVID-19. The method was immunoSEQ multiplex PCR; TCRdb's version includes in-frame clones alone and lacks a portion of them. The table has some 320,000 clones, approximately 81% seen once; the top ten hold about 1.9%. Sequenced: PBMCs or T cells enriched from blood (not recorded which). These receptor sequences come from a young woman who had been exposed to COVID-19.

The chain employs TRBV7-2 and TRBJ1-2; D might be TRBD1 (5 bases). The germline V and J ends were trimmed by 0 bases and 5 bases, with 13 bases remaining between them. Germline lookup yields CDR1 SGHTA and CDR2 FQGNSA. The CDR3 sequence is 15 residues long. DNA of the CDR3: TGTGCCAGCAGCTTAGCAGCAGGGTCGAGGTATGGCTACACCTTC. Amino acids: CASSLAAGSRYGYTF. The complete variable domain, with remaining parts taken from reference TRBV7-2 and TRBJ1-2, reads GAGVSQSPSNKVTEKGKDVELRCDPISGHTALYWYRQSLGQGLEFLIYFQGNSAPDKSGLPSDRFSAERTGGSVSTLTIQRTQQEDSAVYLCASSLAAGSRYGYTFGSGTRLTVV.

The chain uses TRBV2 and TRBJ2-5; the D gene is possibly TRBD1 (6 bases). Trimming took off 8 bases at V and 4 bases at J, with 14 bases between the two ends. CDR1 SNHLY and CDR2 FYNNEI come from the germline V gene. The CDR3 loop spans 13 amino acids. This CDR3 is CASQRDIRETQYF. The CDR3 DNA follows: TGTGCCAGCCAGAGGGACATACGAGAGACCCAGTACTTC.

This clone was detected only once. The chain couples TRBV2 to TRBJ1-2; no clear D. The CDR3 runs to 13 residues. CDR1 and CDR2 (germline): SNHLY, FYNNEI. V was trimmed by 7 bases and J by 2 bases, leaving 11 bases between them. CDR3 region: CASNPQRNYGYTF. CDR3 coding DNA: TGTGCCAGCAACCCTCAGAGGAACTATGGCTACACCTTC.

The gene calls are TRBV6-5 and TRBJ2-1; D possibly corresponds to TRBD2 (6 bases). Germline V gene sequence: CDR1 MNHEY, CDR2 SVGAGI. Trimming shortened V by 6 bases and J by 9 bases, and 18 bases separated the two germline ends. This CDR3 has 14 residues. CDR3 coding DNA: TGTGCCAGCAGACCCGCCGGGAGCTCTGGTGAGCAGTTCTTC. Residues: CASRPAGSSGEQFF.

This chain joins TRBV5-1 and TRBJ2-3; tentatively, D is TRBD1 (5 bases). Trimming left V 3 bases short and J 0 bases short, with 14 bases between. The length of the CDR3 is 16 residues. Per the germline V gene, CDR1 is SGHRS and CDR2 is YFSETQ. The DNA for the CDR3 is TGCGCCAGCAGCTATTACCTCAGGGTTAGCACAGATACGCAGTATTTT. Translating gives CASSYYLRVSTDTQYF. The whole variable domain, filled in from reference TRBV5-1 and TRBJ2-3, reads KAGVTQTPRYLIKTRGQQVTLSCSPISGHRSVSWYQQTPGQGLQFLFEYFSETQRNKGNFPGRFSGRQFSNSRSEMNVSTLELGDSALYLCASSYYLRVSTDTQYFGPGTRLTVL.

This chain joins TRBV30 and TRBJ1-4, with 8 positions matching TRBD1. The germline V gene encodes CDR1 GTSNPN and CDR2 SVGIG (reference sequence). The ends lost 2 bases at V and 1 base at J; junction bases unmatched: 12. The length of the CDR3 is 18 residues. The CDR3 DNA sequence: TGTGCCTGGAGTCCGAAACACATACAGGGGGAAACTAATGAAAAACTGTTTTTT. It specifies CAWSPKHIQGETNEKLFF.

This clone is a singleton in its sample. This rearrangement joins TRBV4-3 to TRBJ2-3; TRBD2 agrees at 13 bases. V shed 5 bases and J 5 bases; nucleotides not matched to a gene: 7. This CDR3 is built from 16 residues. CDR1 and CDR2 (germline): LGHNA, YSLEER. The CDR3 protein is CASSSLAGGRGDTQYF. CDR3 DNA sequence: TGCGCCAGCAGCTCACTAGCGGGGGGGCGGGGAGATACGCAGTATTTT.

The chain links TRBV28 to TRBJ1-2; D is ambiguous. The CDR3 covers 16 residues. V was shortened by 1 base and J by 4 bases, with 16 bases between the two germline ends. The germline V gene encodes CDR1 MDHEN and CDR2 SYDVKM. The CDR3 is CASSLYRHAEAYGYTF. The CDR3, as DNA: TGTGCCAGCAGTTTATACCGGCACGCTGAGGCCTATGGCTACACCTTC.

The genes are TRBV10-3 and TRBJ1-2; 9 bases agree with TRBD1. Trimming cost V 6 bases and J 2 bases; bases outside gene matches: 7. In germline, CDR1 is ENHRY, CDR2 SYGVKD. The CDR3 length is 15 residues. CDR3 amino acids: CAIRLTGGLNYGYTF. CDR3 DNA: TGTGCCATCAGGCTGACAGGGGGATTGAACTATGGCTACACCTTC.

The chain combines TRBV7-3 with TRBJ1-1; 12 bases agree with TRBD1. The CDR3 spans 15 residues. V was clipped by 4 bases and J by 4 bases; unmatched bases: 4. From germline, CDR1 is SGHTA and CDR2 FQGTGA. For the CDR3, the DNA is TGTGCCAGCAGCTCCGGGACAGGGGGCACCACTGAAGCTTTCTTT. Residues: CASSSGTGGTTEAFF. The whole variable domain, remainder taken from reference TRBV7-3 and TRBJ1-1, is GAGVSQTPSNKVTEKGKYVELRCDPISGHTALYWYRQSLGQGPEFLIYFQGTGAADDSGLPNDRFFAVRPEGSVSTLKIQRTERGDSAVYLCASSSGTGGTTEAFFGQGTRLTVV.

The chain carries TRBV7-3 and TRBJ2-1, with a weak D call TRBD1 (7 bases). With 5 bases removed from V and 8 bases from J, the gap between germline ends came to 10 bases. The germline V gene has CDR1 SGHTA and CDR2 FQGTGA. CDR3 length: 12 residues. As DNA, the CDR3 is TGTGCCAGCAGCGGAGGGGGCTATGAGCAGTTCTTC. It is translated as CASSGGGYEQFF. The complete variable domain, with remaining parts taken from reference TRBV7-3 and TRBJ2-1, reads GAGVSQTPSNKVTEKGKYVELRCDPISGHTALYWYRQSLGQGPEFLIYFQGTGAADDSGLPNDRFFAVRPEGSVSTLKIQRTERGDSAVYLCASSGGGYEQFFGPGTRLTVL.

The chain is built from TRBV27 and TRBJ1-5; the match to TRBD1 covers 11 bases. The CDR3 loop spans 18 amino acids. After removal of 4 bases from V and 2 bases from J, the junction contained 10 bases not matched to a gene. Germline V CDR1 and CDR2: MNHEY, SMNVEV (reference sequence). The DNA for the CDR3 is TGTGCCAGCAGTTCCGGGGACAGGGGGATTATGGGCAATCAGCCCCAGCATTTT. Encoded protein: CASSSGDRGIMGNQPQHF.

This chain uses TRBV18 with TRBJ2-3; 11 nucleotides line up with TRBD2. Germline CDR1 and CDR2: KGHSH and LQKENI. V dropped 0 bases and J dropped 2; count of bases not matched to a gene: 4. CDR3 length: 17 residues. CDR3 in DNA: TGTGCCAGCTCACCACCGTCTAGCGGGAGGCCCACAGATACGCAGTATTTT. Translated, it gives CASSPPSSGRPTDTQYF.

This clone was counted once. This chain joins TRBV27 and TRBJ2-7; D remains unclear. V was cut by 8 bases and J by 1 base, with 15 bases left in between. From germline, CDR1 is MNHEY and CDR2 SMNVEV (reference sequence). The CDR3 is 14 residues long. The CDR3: CASRLAVLSYEQYF. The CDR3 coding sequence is TGTGCCAGCCGACTGGCAGTCCTTTCCTACGAGCAGTACTTC.

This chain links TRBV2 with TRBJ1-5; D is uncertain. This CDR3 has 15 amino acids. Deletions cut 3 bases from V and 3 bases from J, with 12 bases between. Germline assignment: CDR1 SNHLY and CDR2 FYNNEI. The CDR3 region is CASSDRGIPNQPQHF. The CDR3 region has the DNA TGTGCCAGCAGTGATAGAGGGATCCCCAATCAGCCCCAGCATTTT. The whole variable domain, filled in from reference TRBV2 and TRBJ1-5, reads EPEVTQTPSHQVTQMGQEVILRCVPISNHLYFYWYRQILGQKVEFLVSFYNNEISEKSEIFDDQFSVERPDGSNFTLKIRSTKLEDSAMYFCASSDRGIPNQPQHFGDGTRLSIL.

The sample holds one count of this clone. In DNA, the CDR3 is TGTGCCAGCAGCCACTTTCCCCAGCGAGGTTCAGATACGCAGTATTTT. Its protein is CASSHFPQRGSDTQYF. The chain employs TRBV3-1 (or the pseudogene TRBV3-2) and TRBJ2-3; no clear D. The germline CDR1 and CDR2 sequences are LGHDT and YNNKEL (reference sequence). This CDR3 has 16 residues. Trimming left V 3 bases short and J 4 bases short, with 17 bases between.

Here the CDR3 DNA reads TGTGCCAGTAGTATAGCCAGGAGCAATCAGCCCCAGCATTTT. Amino acids: CASSIARSNQPQHF. The chain joins TRBV19 to TRBJ1-5; D ambiguous. V was pared by 1 base and J by 1 base, with 5 bases between. Germline V gene data show CDR1 as LNHDA and CDR2 as SQIVND (reference sequence). This CDR3 comprises 14 residues. Full variable domain (rest looked up from reference TRBV19 and TRBJ1-5): DGGITQSPKYLFRKEGQNVTLSCEQNLNHDAMYWYRQDPGQGLRLIYYSQIVNDFQKGDIAEGYSVSREKKESFPLTVTSAQKNPTAFYLCASSIARSNQPQHFGDGTRLSIL.

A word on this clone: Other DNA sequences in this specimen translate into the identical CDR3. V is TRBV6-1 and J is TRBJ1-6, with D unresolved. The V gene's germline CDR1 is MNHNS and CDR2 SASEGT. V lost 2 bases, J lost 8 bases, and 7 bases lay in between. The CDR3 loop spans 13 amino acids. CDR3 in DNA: TGTGCCAGCAGTGAACGGAGGGATTCACCCCTCCACTTT. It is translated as CASSERRDSPLHF.

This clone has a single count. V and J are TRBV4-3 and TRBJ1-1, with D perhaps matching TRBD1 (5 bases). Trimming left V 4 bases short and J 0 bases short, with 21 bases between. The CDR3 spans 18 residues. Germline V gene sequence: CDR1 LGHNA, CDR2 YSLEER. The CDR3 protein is CASSRKLLLQELNTEAFF. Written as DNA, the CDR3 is TGCGCCAGCAGCCGAAAACTACTTTTACAGGAGCTGAACACTGAAGCTTTCTTT.

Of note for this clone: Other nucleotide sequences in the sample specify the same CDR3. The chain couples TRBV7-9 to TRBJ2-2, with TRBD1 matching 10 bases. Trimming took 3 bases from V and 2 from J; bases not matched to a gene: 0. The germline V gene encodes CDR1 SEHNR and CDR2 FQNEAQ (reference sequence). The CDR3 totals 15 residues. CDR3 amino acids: CASSLTGGNTGELFF. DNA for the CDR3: TGTGCCAGCAGCTTGACAGGGGGCAACACCGGGGAGCTGTTTTTT.

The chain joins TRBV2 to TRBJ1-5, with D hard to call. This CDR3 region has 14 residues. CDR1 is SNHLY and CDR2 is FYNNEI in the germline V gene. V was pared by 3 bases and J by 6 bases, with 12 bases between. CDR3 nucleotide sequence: TGTGCCAGCAGTGACGGGGTATTTCTTCAGCCCCAGCATTTT. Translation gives CASSDGVFLQPQHF.

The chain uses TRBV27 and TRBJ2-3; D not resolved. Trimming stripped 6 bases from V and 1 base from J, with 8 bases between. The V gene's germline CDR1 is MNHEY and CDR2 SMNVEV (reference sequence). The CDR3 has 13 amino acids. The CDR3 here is CASSKLGTDTQYF. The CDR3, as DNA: TGTGCCAGCAGCAAGCTCGGCACAGATACGCAGTATTTT.

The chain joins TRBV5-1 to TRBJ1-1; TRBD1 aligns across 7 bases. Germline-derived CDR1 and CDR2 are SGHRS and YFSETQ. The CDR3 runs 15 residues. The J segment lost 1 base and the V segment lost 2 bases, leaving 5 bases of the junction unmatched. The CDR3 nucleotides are TGCGCCAGCAGCTTCGGGGACAGTAGGAACACTGAAGCTTTCTTT. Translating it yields CASSFGDSRNTEAFF.

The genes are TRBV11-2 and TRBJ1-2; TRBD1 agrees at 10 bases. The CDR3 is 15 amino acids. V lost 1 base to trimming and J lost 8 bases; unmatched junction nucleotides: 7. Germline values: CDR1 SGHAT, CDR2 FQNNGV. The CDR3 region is CASSLVSGTGVGYTF. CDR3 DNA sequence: TGTGCCAGCAGCTTAGTCTCCGGGACAGGGGTAGGCTACACCTTC.

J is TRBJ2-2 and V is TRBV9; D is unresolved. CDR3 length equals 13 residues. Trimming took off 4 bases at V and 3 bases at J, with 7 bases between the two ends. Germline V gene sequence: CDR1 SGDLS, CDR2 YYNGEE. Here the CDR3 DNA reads TGTGCCAGCAGCAGCCGGGACACCGGGGAGCTGTTTTTT. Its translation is CASSSRDTGELFF.

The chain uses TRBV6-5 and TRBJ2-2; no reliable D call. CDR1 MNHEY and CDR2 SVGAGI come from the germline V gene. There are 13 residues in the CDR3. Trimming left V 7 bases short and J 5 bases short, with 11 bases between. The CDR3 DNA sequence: TGTGCCAGCACCCCGGTACGGACCGGGGAGCTGTTTTTT. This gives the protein CASTPVRTGELFF.

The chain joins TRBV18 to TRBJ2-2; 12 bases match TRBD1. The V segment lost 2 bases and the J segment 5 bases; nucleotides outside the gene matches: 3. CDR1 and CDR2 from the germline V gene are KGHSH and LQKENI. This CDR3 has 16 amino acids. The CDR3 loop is CASSPEGQGATGELFF. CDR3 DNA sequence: TGTGCCAGCTCACCAGAGGGACAGGGGGCGACCGGGGAGCTGTTTTTT.

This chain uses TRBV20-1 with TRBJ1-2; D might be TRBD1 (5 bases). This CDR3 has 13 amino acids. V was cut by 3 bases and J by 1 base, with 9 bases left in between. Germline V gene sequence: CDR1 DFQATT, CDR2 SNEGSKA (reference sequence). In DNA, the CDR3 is TGCAGTGCTAGTAACAGGAATAACTATGGCTACACCTTC. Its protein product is CSASNRNNYGYTF.